The TCR beta chain described here comes from a study of blood T cell repertoires in COVID-19. Background on the study: COVID-19 samples, acute and convalescent, were from the United States, Italy and Spain.

Assay: immunoSEQ multiplex PCR; the TCRdb copy retains only in-frame clones and omits some. The repertoire holds 180,000 or so clones, with roughly 84% as singletons. The junction had 6 bases not matched to a gene; V was cut back by 4 bases and J by 0 bases. From germline, CDR1 is SNHLY and CDR2 FYNNEI. This CDR3 spans 17 amino acids. The clonotype originates from a man over 45 who had recovered from COVID-19. Sequenced material: PBMCs or T cells enriched from blood (not recorded which). The genes are TRBV2 and TRBJ2-7; 13 nucleotides agree with TRBD2. CDR3 bases: TGTGCCAGCAGTGGGACTAGCGGGGGCCGATACTCCTACGAGCAGTACTTC. It codes for CASSGTSGGRYSYEQYF.